The sequence of this T cell receptor beta chain was determined in a study of blood T cell repertoires in COVID-19. The CDR3 has 15 amino acids. Germline CDR1 reads MDHEN; CDR2 reads SYDVKM. The V and J ends lost 5 bases and 3 bases, in that order; junction bases with no gene match: 6. The assay was immunoSEQ multiplex PCR, and TCRdb's table has in-frame clones only and misses some. The profile shows over 200,000 clones, about 90% of them singletons. The J gene is TRBJ2-4, the V gene TRBV28, with 8 nucleotides matching TRBD2. This clonotype was obtained from a man aged 25-45 years with acute or convalescent COVID-19. Sample: peripheral blood. CDR3 in amino acids: CASSAPGGDKNIQYF. The DNA for the CDR3 is TGTGCCAGCAGTGCACCGGGGGGGGACAAAAACATTCAGTACTTC.